This T cell receptor beta chain is drawn from a study of control samples from healthy donors and cancer patients. The CDR3 covers 13 residues. Trimming shortened V by 9 bases and J by 4 bases, and 14 bases separated the two germline ends. In germline, CDR1 is LNHDA, CDR2 SQIVND (reference sequence). TCRdb's copy holds only in-frame clones and misses some; the assay was immunoSEQ multiplex PCR. This sample has about 180,000 clones; almost 90% occur once, and the top ten carry more than 1.3%. The sample consisted of blood. This sequence originates from a woman aged 45-60 years in good health. The J gene is TRBJ2-3, the V gene TRBV19; the D gene is possibly TRBD1 (5 bases). The DNA for the CDR3 is TGTGCCAGCCTCCTTCAGGGATCAGATACGCAGTATTTT. Translated: CASLLQGSDTQYF.